These 31 T cell receptor beta chains were all obtained from the same sample, sequenced in a study of molecular identifiers for immune sequencing clone quantification. TCRdb fed the PCR reads into MiXCR, producing one record per CDR3 protein. The sample includes about 510,000 distinct CDR3 sequences, about 22% of them seen just once. Sequencing was carried out using naive CD8+ T cells from blood, with Jurkat cell RNA spiked in. The sample's subset: FACS-sorted CD8+CD4-CCR7+CD45RA+ naive T cells. Every receptor here comes from a human donor in good health. Some libraries in this study had Jurkat cell RNA spiked in.

This sequence joins TRBV27 and TRBJ2-1; 12 nucleotides line up with TRBD1. CDR1 and CDR2 (germline): MNHEY, SMNVEV (reference sequence). The CDR3 is made up of 14 amino acids. V was clipped by 6 bases and J by 8 bases; unmatched bases: 5. The CDR3 spells CASSPGTGGDEQFF. The CDR3 DNA reads TGTGCCAGCAGCCCAGGGACAGGGGGCGATGAGCAGTTCTTC.

Concerning this clonotype itself: Being one base from a much bigger clone, this may be a read error. The chain couples TRBV5-1 to TRBJ2-7, with D perhaps matching TRBD1 or TRBD2 (5 bases each). The CDR3 spans 15 residues. The germline gives CDR1 SGHRS, CDR2 YFSETQ. As DNA, the CDR3 is TGCGCCAGCAGCCCGGGGCGGTCAAGCTCCTACGGGCAGTACTTC. Translated: CASSPGRSSSYGQYF. Drawing the rest from reference TRBV5-1 and TRBJ2-7, the complete variable domain is KAGVTQTPRYLIKTRGQQVTLSCSPISGHRSVSWYQQTPGQGLQFLFEYFSETQRNKGNFPGRFSGRQFSNSRSEMNVSTLELGDSALYLCASSPGRSSSYGQYFGPGTRLTVT.

V usage is TRBV7-9 and J usage is TRBJ1-5; TRBD1 might be the D (6 bases). Germline assignment: CDR1 SEHNR and CDR2 FQNEAQ (reference sequence). V lost 5 bases to trimming and J lost 1 base, with 15 bases between them. The CDR3 is 16 residues long. The CDR3 protein is CASSGVLGQSNQPQHF. The CDR3 DNA is TGTGCCAGCAGCGGTGTGTTGGGACAAAGCAATCAGCCCCAGCATTTT.

Details on this clonotype: A single base separates this from a much larger clone, so it may be a read error. V usage is TRBV4-1 and J usage is TRBJ1-1; D might be TRBD1 (5 bases). CDR3 length: 15 amino acids. The germline CDR1 and CDR2 sequences are MGHRA and YSYEKL. V lost 4 bases and J 4 bases, leaving 16 bases between the germline ends. DNA of the CDR3: TGCGCCAGCAGCCTCCGGGACTGGGGTGGCACTGAAGCTTTCTTT. Its translation is CASSLRDWGGTEAFF.

Details on this clonotype: A clone one base away is much larger, so this may be a read error. J is TRBJ2-5 and V is TRBV5-3; D not certain. TRBV5-3 is an open reading frame whose function is uncertain. The CDR3 sequence is 15 residues long. With 10 bases removed from V and 1 base from J, the gap between germline ends came to 20 bases. The CDR3 sequence: CAGSLDQAPQETQYF. DNA for the CDR3: TGTGCCGGCAGCTTGGATCAGGCCCCCCAAGAGACCCAGTACTTC.

This clonotype was seen a handful of times. The chain employs TRBV12-3 or TRBV12-4 and TRBJ2-7; no clear D gene. This CDR3 is built from 14 residues. Trimming removed 6 bases from V and 3 bases from J, with 15 bases in between. The CDR3 loop reads CASSPMNLNYEQYF. The CDR3 bases are TGTGCCAGCAGCCCCATGAACCTCAACTACGAGCAGTACTTC.

There are a few counts of this clonotype. The chain recombines TRBV30 with TRBJ2-4; D perhaps matches TRBD1 (5 bases). Germline V gives CDR1 GTSNPN, CDR2 SVGIG (reference sequence). The CDR3 is made up of 15 amino acids. Trimming removed 4 bases at V and 0 bases at J, with 13 bases between. The CDR3 bases are TGTGCCTGGAAGGATATAGGGGAAGCCAAAAACATTCAGTACTTC. Translation gives CAWKDIGEAKNIQYF.

As to this clonotype: This may stem from a read error, because a much larger clone lies one nucleotide away. The chain recombines TRBV7-9 with TRBJ2-5; D not certain. CDR3 length: 13 amino acids. The germline gives CDR1 SEHNR, CDR2 FQNEAQ (reference sequence). The V end lost 5 bases, the J end lost 5 bases, and 12 bases lay between the germline ends. In DNA, the CDR3 is TGTGCCAGCAGCCGCGGCAGTCGGGAGACCCAGTACTTC. Amino acid sequence: CASSRGSRETQYF.

The chain employs TRBV6-2 or TRBV6-3 and TRBJ2-1; D gene uncertain. The CDR3 totals 16 residues. V was pared by 0 bases and J by 5 bases, with 14 bases between. Germline V lookup: CDR1 MNHEY, CDR2 SVGEGT. DNA for the CDR3: TGTGCCAGCAGTTACTCCCATCCAAGTTATAACAATGAGCAGTTCTTC. Translating it yields CASSYSHPSYNNEQFF.

This clonotype has just a few counts. The chain joins TRBV9 to TRBJ2-3; the D gene is possibly TRBD2 (6 bases). This CDR3 contains 15 residues. The V gene lost 3 bases and the J gene lost 0 bases, with 11 bases spanning the gap. Germline V gene sequence: CDR1 SGDLS, CDR2 YYNGEE. The CDR3 DNA follows: TGTGCCAGCAGCGACCGGGACTCAAGCACAGATACGCAGTATTTT. It translates to CASSDRDSSTDTQYF.

Note on this clonotype: A much larger clone is a single base away; this may be a read error. This chain joins TRBV12-3 or TRBV12-4 and TRBJ1-6, with 8 positions matching TRBD1. CDR3 size: 16 residues. V lost 5 bases to trimming and J lost 4 bases; unmatched junction nucleotides: 7. In DNA, the CDR3 is TGTGCCAGCAGTCCAGGGGGCTTTGAATATAATTCACCCCTCCACTTT. Amino acids: CASSPGGFEYNSPLHF.

This clonotype was seen a few times. A much larger clone lies a single base off, so this may be a read error. The chain combines TRBV30 with TRBJ2-1; no firm D call. The CDR3 is made up of 10 amino acids. Trimming took off 2 bases at V and 5 bases at J, with 1 base between the two ends. Germline lookup yields CDR1 GTSNPN and CDR2 SVGIG (reference sequence). CDR3 region: CAWSHNEQFF. DNA of the CDR3: TGTGCCTGGAGTCACAATGAGCAGTTCTTC.

The J gene is TRBJ2-7, the V gene TRBV27; D call uncertain. This CDR3 has 14 amino acids. V was cut by 3 bases and J by 0 bases, with 9 bases left in between. From germline, CDR1 is MNHEY and CDR2 SMNVEV (reference sequence). Here the CDR3 reads CASSLKSLSYEQYF. The DNA of the CDR3 is TGTGCCAGCAGTTTGAAGAGTCTCTCCTACGAGCAGTACTTC.

This chain links TRBV6-2 or TRBV6-3 with TRBJ1-5; tentative D call: TRBD1 (5 bases). The ends were cut back, 6 bases at V and 2 bases at J, with 11 bases in the middle. CDR3 length: 14 residues. Germline CDR1 is MNHEY and CDR2 is SVGEGT. CDR3 sequence (DNA): TGTGCCAGCAGGCCAGTGGGGGGCAATCAGCCCCAGCATTTT. It encodes CASRPVGGNQPQHF.

V is TRBV4-1 and J is TRBJ1-1, with 9 bases lining up with TRBD1. The CDR3 has 14 amino acids. V shed 3 bases and J 4 bases; nucleotides not matched to a gene: 3. From germline, CDR1 is MGHRA and CDR2 YSYEKL. The CDR3 DNA reads TGCGCCAGCAGCCAGGGACAGGGAACCACTGAAGCTTTCTTT. Residues: CASSQGQGTTEAFF.

CDR3 amino acids: CASSYQEDTEAFF. For the CDR3, the DNA is TGTGCCAGCAGTTACCAGGAGGACACTGAAGCTTTCTTT. The V and J genes are TRBV6-5 and TRBJ1-1; D remains unclear. The CDR3 sequence is 13 residues long. Germline V gives CDR1 MNHEY, CDR2 SVGAGI. Trimming removed 2 bases at V and 3 bases at J, with 7 bases between.

On this clonotype itself: Since a much larger clone is just one base distant, this may be a read error. The rearrangement joins TRBV20-1 to TRBJ2-7; D remains unclear. The CDR3 extends over 13 amino acids. Germline values: CDR1 DFQATT, CDR2 SNEGSKA (reference sequence). The CDR3 here is CSARALSSYEQHF. The CDR3 DNA is TGCAGTGCTCGGGCCCTTAGCTCCTACGAGCAGCACTTC.

As regards this clonotype: A much larger clonotype is one base distant, so this may be a read error. CDR3 DNA sequence: TGCGCCAGCAGCCCGGGACAGGGACCCGGTCAGCCCCAGCATTTT. Protein product: CASSPGQGPGQPQHF. J is TRBJ1-5 and V is TRBV4-3; the match to TRBD1 covers 9 bases. V was clipped by 4 bases and J by 6 bases; unmatched bases: 7. The CDR3 has 15 residues. Germline loops: CDR1 LGHNA, CDR2 YSLEER.

This clonotype was detected ten times or more. This chain links TRBV2 with TRBJ2-7; TRBD1 is a possible D gene (6 bases). Looked up from germline, CDR1 is SNHLY and CDR2 is FYNNEI. Trimming took 6 bases from V and 2 from J, leaving 11 bases between them. The CDR3 is 13 residues long. As DNA, the CDR3 is TGTGCCAGCAGAGGACAGTCCCCCTACGAGCAGTACTTC. Protein: CASRGQSPYEQYF.

This clonotype was counted at least ten times. The V call is TRBV29-1, the J call TRBJ1-5; D might be TRBD1 (5 bases). Germline CDR1 is SQVTM and CDR2 is ANQGSEA. Trimming removed 5 bases from V and 11 bases from J, with 16 bases in between. The CDR3 spans 12 residues. This CDR3 reads CSVPDERGAQHF. CDR3 nucleotide sequence: TGCAGCGTTCCGGACGAAAGGGGAGCCCAGCATTTT.

V usage is TRBV30 and J usage is TRBJ2-2, with 7 bases fitting TRBD1. The V segment lost 2 bases and the J segment 5 bases; nucleotides outside the gene matches: 5. Germline V gene data show CDR1 as GTSNPN and CDR2 as SVGIG (reference sequence). CDR3 size: 14 residues. CDR3: CAWSQGRGTGELFF. The CDR3 DNA is TGTGCCTGGAGTCAGGGCAGGGGGACCGGGGAGCTGTTTTTT.

This clonotype was picked up many times. This sequence joins TRBV7-9 and TRBJ1-1; 7 nucleotides agree with TRBD1. The length of the CDR3 is 13 residues. V shed 0 bases, J shed 7 bases, and the junction held 2 bases outside the gene matches. Germline assignment: CDR1 SEHNR and CDR2 FQNEAQ (reference sequence). The CDR3 DNA is TGTGCCAGCAGCTTAGCGGGGACAGTTGAAGCTTTCTTT. This encodes CASSLAGTVEAFF.

V is TRBV12-3 or TRBV12-4 and J is TRBJ2-1; possibly TRBD1 or TRBD2 for D (5 bases each). V was pared by 3 bases and J by 10 bases, with 16 bases between. The CDR3 contains 14 residues. The CDR3 coding sequence is TGTGCCAGCAGTTTTTCGTACGGGGCACAAGAGCAGTTCTTC. Protein product: CASSFSYGAQEQFF.

The sample holds many counts of this clonotype. The chain links TRBV10-3 to TRBJ1-1; a possible D gene is TRBD1 (5 bases). The CDR3 spans 17 residues. Trimming removed 0 bases from V and 0 bases from J, with 14 bases in between. The V gene's germline CDR1 is ENHRY and CDR2 SYGVKD. This CDR3 is CAISESRGIGVNTEAFF. Written as DNA, the CDR3 is TGTGCCATCAGTGAGTCGCGGGGGATAGGAGTGAACACTGAAGCTTTCTTT.

In its sample, this clonotype was seen many times. CDR3 protein: CSVWTVNTGELFF. CDR3 sequence (DNA): TGCAGCGTATGGACGGTGAACACCGGGGAGCTGTTTTTT. The chain couples TRBV29-1 to TRBJ2-2, with D hard to call. Germline-derived CDR1 and CDR2 are SQVTM and ANQGSEA. This CDR3 spans 13 amino acids. Trimming removed 6 bases from V and 1 base from J, with 9 bases in between.

A word on this clonotype: Just one base apart from a much larger clone, this may be a read error. Written as DNA, the CDR3 is TGTGCCTGGAGTCTACTGATTTACGAGCAGTACTTC. Residues: CAWSLLIYEQYF. This rearrangement joins TRBV30 to TRBJ2-7; D unresolved. This CDR3 is built from 12 residues. Deletions cut 2 bases from V and 4 bases from J, with 9 bases between. CDR1 is GTSNPN and CDR2 is SVGIG in the germline V gene (reference sequence). The whole variable domain, filled in from reference TRBV30 and TRBJ2-7, reads SQTIHQWPATLVQPVGSPLSLECTVEGTSNPNLYWYRQAAGRGLQLLFYSVGIGQISSEVPQNLSASRPQDRQFILSSKKLLLSDSGFYLCAWSLLIYEQYFGPGTRLTVT.

This clonotype was detected only a few times. The genes are TRBV19 and TRBJ2-3; D assignment may be TRBD1 or TRBD2 (5 bases each). V dropped 10 bases and J dropped 7 bases, with 12 bases sitting between them. From germline, CDR1 is LNHDA and CDR2 SQIVND (reference sequence). There are 11 residues in the CDR3. The CDR3 here is CATSEGYTQYF. CDR3 DNA sequence: TGTGCCACCTCAGAGGGGTATACGCAGTATTTT.

This clonotype occurred a few times. CDR3 nucleotide sequence: TGTGCTAGTGGTCTCCGCGGGACAGGGGGCTTCCAAGAGACCCAGTACTTC. Translated: CASGLRGTGGFQETQYF. The V gene is TRBV12-5, the J gene TRBJ2-5; 12 positions agree with TRBD1. CDR3 length: 17 amino acids. In germline, CDR1 is LGHNT, CDR2 FRNRAP. With 5 bases clipped from V and 1 base from J, the junction kept 8 bases outside the gene matches.

This clonotype was recorded at least ten times. The rearrangement links TRBV12-3 or TRBV12-4 to TRBJ2-5; TRBD2 is a possible D gene (6 bases). Trimming removed 6 bases at V and 7 bases at J, with 18 bases between. The CDR3 is made up of 14 amino acids. The CDR3 loop reads CASRKEPGEATQYF. The CDR3 DNA follows: TGTGCCAGCAGAAAAGAACCGGGAGAAGCGACCCAGTACTTC.

This clonotype was seen a handful of times. This rearrangement joins TRBV9 to TRBJ2-7, with a possible D match to TRBD2 (5 bases). The germline V gene encodes CDR1 SGDLS and CDR2 YYNGEE. This CDR3 has 14 residues. V was pared by 0 bases and J by 4 bases, with 11 bases between. CDR3 sequence reads: CASSVEDYQYEQYF. CDR3 sequence (DNA): TGTGCCAGCAGCGTAGAAGACTACCAATACGAGCAGTACTTC.

The chain is built from TRBV9 and TRBJ2-3; possible D gene TRBD1, 6 bases. Germline V gene lookup returns CDR1 SGDLS and CDR2 YYNGEE. The CDR3 totals 16 residues. Trimming pared 0 bases from V and 2 bases from J, leaving 13 bases between. The CDR3 DNA reads as TGTGCCAGCAGCGTAGAGGGACAAAGCCTCACAGATACGCAGTATTTT. This translates into CASSVEGQSLTDTQYF.